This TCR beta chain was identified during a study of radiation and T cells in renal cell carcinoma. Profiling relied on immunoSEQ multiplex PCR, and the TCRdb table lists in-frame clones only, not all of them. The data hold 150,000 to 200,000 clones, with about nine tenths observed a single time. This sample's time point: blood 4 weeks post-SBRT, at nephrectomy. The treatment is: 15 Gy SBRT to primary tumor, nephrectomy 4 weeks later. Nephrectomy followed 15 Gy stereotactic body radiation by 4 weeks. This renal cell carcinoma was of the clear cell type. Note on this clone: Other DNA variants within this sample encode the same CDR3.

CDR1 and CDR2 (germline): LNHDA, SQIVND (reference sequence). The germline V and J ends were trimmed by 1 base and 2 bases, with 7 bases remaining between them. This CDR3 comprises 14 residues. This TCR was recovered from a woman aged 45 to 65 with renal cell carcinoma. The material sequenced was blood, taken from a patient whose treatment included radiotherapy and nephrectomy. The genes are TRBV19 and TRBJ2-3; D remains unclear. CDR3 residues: CASSIGGSTDTQYF. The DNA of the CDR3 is TGTGCCAGTAGTATAGGTGGCTCCACAGATACGCAGTATTTT.